The next 18 T cell receptor beta chains were all read from a single sample in a study of blood T cell repertoires in COVID-19. Profiling relied on immunoSEQ multiplex PCR, and the TCRdb table lists in-frame clones only, not all of them. In the table there are fewer than 250,000 clones, nearly 90% of which are singletons. The sample taken for sequencing was PBMCs or T cells enriched from blood (not recorded which). The receptors derive from a man aged 25-45 years who had been exposed to COVID-19.

V and J are TRBV13 and TRBJ2-7; 7 bases align to TRBD1. The length of the CDR3 is 15 residues. Germline trimming cut 5 bases from V and 3 bases from J; bases unmatched to any gene: 10. Germline V gene lookup returns CDR1 PRHDT and CDR2 FYEKMQ (reference sequence). The CDR3 nucleotides read TGTGCCAGCAGCAATTACAGGGGACCCGACTACGAGCAGTACTTC. Protein: CASSNYRGPDYEQYF.

The J gene is TRBJ2-5, the V gene TRBV2, with a tentative D call TRBD1 (5 bases). The germline V gene has CDR1 SNHLY and CDR2 FYNNEI. V was clipped by 6 bases and J by 5 bases, with 13 bases between them. The CDR3 totals 13 residues. Here the CDR3 reads CASRESGWETQYF. The CDR3 bases are TGTGCCAGCAGGGAATCAGGGTGGGAGACCCAGTACTTC.

This clone was seen just once. The chain joins TRBV7-9 to TRBJ1-1; the D gene is possibly TRBD1 (5 bases). The CDR3 has 16 amino acids. Germline V lookup: CDR1 SEHNR, CDR2 FQNEAQ (reference sequence). The V end lost 0 bases, the J end lost 0 bases, and 11 bases lay between the germline ends. CDR3 coding DNA: TGTGCCAGCAGCTTAGCTAAGGGACTGATGAACACTGAAGCTTTCTTT. Residues: CASSLAKGLMNTEAFF.

This chain uses TRBV29-1 with TRBJ2-1, with D perhaps matching TRBD2 (5 bases). The CDR3 length is 14 residues. CDR1 is SQVTM and CDR2 is ANQGSEA in the germline V gene. V lost 6 bases, J lost 10 bases, and 22 bases lay in between. The CDR3 region has the DNA TGCAGCGTGGAACCTACTCGGACGGGATGGGAGCAGTTCTTC. Translated: CSVEPTRTGWEQFF.

The chain couples TRBV9 to TRBJ1-1; D is ambiguous. The V gene lost 0 bases and the J gene lost 6 bases, with 9 bases spanning the gap. Per germline, CDR1 SGDLS and CDR2 YYNGEE. The CDR3 spans 13 residues. CDR3 sequence reads: CASSVGLVAEAFF. In DNA, the CDR3 is TGTGCCAGCAGCGTAGGGCTTGTGGCTGAAGCTTTCTTT.

This chain uses TRBV30 with TRBJ1-5; D perhaps matches TRBD1 (6 bases). CDR3 length: 15 amino acids. Germline V CDR1 and CDR2: GTSNPN, SVGIG (reference sequence). Trimming stripped 2 bases from V and 4 bases from J, with 15 bases between. CDR3 loop: CAWSPQGNPNQPQHF. The CDR3 DNA reads as TGTGCCTGGAGTCCCCAGGGGAACCCAAATCAGCCCCAGCATTTT.

The rearrangement joins TRBV3-1 (or the pseudogene TRBV3-2) to TRBJ2-2; D is undetermined. With 1 base removed from V and 1 base from J, the gap between germline ends came to 7 bases. Per germline, CDR1 LGHDT and CDR2 YNNKEL (reference sequence). CDR3 length: 15 residues. CDR3 in DNA: TGTGCCAGCAGCCAAGCACTTATGAACACCGGGGAGCTGTTTTTT. The encoded protein is CASSQALMNTGELFF.

The chain uses TRBV7-9 and TRBJ2-7; maybe TRBD2 (5 bases). Germline loops: CDR1 SEHNR, CDR2 FQNEAQ (reference sequence). Trimming took off 5 bases at V and 4 bases at J, with 30 bases between the two ends. This CDR3 spans 19 amino acids. CDR3 bases: TGTGCCAGCAGCCCGAGGGCCCGCGGAAGGGAATCCCTATGGTACGAGCAGTACTTC. This gives the protein CASSPRARGRESLWYEQYF. Complete variable domain (other parts from reference TRBV7-9 and TRBJ2-7): DTGVSQNPRHKITKRGQNVTFRCDPISEHNRLYWYRQTLGQGPEFLTYFQNEAQLEKSRLLSDRFSAERPKGSFSTLEIQRTEQGDSAMYLCASSPRARGRESLWYEQYFGPGTRLTVT.

The V call is TRBV18, the J call TRBJ2-2; D not certain. V was shortened by 1 base and J by 5 bases, with 8 bases between the two germline ends. The CDR3 extends over 14 amino acids. The germline V gene has CDR1 KGHSH and CDR2 LQKENI. Here the CDR3 DNA reads TGTGCCAGCTCACCACAGTACATTACCGGGGAGCTGTTTTTT. Protein sequence: CASSPQYITGELFF.

The gene calls are TRBV7-2 and TRBJ1-2, with a tentative D call TRBD1 (6 bases). There are 14 residues in the CDR3. Germline loops: CDR1 SGHTA, CDR2 FQGNSA. V dropped 6 bases and J dropped 2 bases, with 13 bases sitting between them. The CDR3 coding sequence is TGTGCCAGCAGAGAAAGCGGACAGAACTATGGCTACACCTTC. Amino acid sequence: CASRESGQNYGYTF.

V is TRBV18 and J is TRBJ1-1; no definite D call. There are 12 residues in the CDR3. V gave up 3 bases and J gave up 8 bases, with 10 bases separating them. Germline assignment: CDR1 KGHSH and CDR2 LQKENI. CDR3 sequence: CASSPGGREAFF. CDR3 nucleotide sequence: TGTGCCAGCTCACCCGGAGGAAGGGAAGCTTTCTTT.

The CDR3 nucleotides are TGTGCCAGCAGCCCTATTCAAGGCGGGCTGGACGGCTACACCTTC. This codes for CASSPIQGGLDGYTF. V usage is TRBV7-6 and J usage is TRBJ1-2; the D is unclear. The CDR3 has 15 residues. Germline CDR1 reads SGHVS; CDR2 reads FNYEAQ. Trimming left V 5 bases short and J 8 bases short, with 21 bases between.

This chain uses TRBV7-2 with TRBJ1-2, with D uncertain. Germline V gives CDR1 SGHTA, CDR2 FQGNSA. The CDR3 has 14 amino acids. Deletions cut 5 bases from V and 3 bases from J, with 13 bases between. In DNA, the CDR3 is TGTGCCAGCAGCCTGCCTGAGGGATACTATGGCTACACCTTC. Translating gives CASSLPEGYYGYTF.

The chain links TRBV18 to TRBJ1-1; D gene unclear. Germline lookup yields CDR1 KGHSH and CDR2 LQKENI. V shed 1 base and J shed 5 bases, with 11 bases lying between them. The CDR3 contains 14 residues. CDR3 nucleotide sequence: TGTGCCAGCTCACCACACGGGGTAGAAACTGAAGCTTTCTTT. Residues: CASSPHGVETEAFF.

The chain carries TRBV19 and TRBJ1-2, with 10 positions matching TRBD1. V lost 6 bases, J lost 5 bases, and 6 bases stayed unmatched. Germline CDR1 is LNHDA and CDR2 is SQIVND (reference sequence). The CDR3 length is 14 residues. The CDR3 nucleotides are TGTGCCAGTAGCAGGGACAGGGGCGAATATGGCTACACCTTC. Amino acid sequence: CASSRDRGEYGYTF.

This chain connects TRBV21-1 to TRBJ2-2; the D call TRBD1 from the table was never checked on the DNA. TRBV21-1 is a pseudogene segment. This CDR3 has 16 residues. The DNA for the CDR3 is TGTGCCAGCAGCAGATCCCGGGACACCAACACCGGGGAGCTGTTTTTT. This encodes CASSRSRDTNTGELFF.

This chain joins TRBV6-6 and TRBJ2-3, with 9 bases matching TRBD2. Germline V gene data show CDR1 as MNHNY and CDR2 as SVGAGI (reference sequence). The CDR3 has 16 amino acids. J was trimmed by 7 bases and V by 4 bases; bases with no gene match: 12. Here the CDR3 reads CASSSLGVAGVYTQYF. The CDR3 DNA reads as TGTGCCAGCAGTTCCCTCGGGGTAGCGGGGGTTTATACGCAGTATTTT.

The chain joins TRBV30 to TRBJ1-2; weak D call: TRBD1 (6 bases). Germline values: CDR1 GTSNPN, CDR2 SVGIG (reference sequence). The V end lost 2 bases, the J end lost 8 bases, and 15 bases lay between the germline ends. The CDR3 has 13 residues. This CDR3 is CAWSRGGQGGYTF. CDR3 DNA sequence: TGTGCCTGGAGTAGAGGGGGACAAGGAGGCTACACCTTC.